This T cell receptor (beta chain) was recovered during a study of blood T cell repertoires in COVID-19. Study-wide background: Sources were T cells, B-cell-depleted T cells, or PBMCs; the material itself was cDNA or gDNA.

Enrolled during active infection, Seattle patients were then followed longitudinally. As processed by the authors: From reference gene primer amplification, estimates of nucleated cell counts were derived. The protocol was immunoSEQ multiplex PCR, while the TCRdb copy is restricted to in-frame clones and leaves out a portion. That table furnishes V, J and clone size, whereas the DNA furnished D and trimming. The sample has about 220,000 clones; over 75% are singletons. The CDR3 consists of 14 residues. V gave up 0 bases and J gave up 0 bases, with 5 bases separating them. Germline CDR1 is SGDLS and CDR2 is YYNGEE.

The sample consisted of peripheral blood. The sequence was obtained from a woman between 65 and 79 years old with COVID-19, enrolled during active disease. The chain carries TRBV9 and TRBJ2-3, with D unresolved. The CDR3 is CASSVASSTDTQYF. CDR3 in DNA: TGTGCCAGCAGCGTAGCTTCGAGCACAGATACGCAGTATTTT.